Listed below are T cell receptor beta chains from one sample, sequenced in a study of shared clonotypes between healthy human individuals. The repertoire was sequenced with immunoSEQ multiplex PCR; TCRdb's copy has only in-frame clones and lacks some. Of roughly 720,000 clones listed, roughly 87% are singletons. Sequenced material: memory CD8+ T cells from PBMCs. The receptors were sampled from a man aged 18 to 30 in good health. Some clones in this sample may be carry-over from other donors' samples. Both conserved end residues are part of each CDR3. D genes are given only for firm matches. For some rows the clone size is stated as once, few or many, or as a class when expanded; others skip it.

cdr3_nt: TGTGCCAGCAGTGTGGGTTTGGCGAATGAGCAGTTCTTC
cdr3_aa: CASSVGLANEQFF
v_call: TRBV25-1
j_call: TRBJ2-1
d_call: NA
clone_size: NA

cdr3_nt: TGTGCCAGCAGCGCGACAGGGAGAGACGCTTTCTTT
cdr3_aa: CASSATGRDAFF
v_call: TRBV7-2
j_call: TRBJ1-1
d_call: TRBD1
clone_size: NA

cdr3_nt: TGTGCCAGTAGTTCACTCGACTACATCTCCTACAATGAGCAGTTCTTC
cdr3_aa: CASSSLDYISYNEQFF
v_call: TRBV19
j_call: TRBJ2-1
d_call: NA
clone_size: NA

cdr3_nt: TGCGCCAGCAGCCAAGATGGACGGAATACTGATACGCAGTATTTT
cdr3_aa: CASSQDGRNTDTQYF
v_call: TRBV4-3
j_call: TRBJ2-3
d_call: NA
clone_size: NA

cdr3_nt: TGCAGCGTTGTTCGGCTAAAGGAGACCCAGTACTTC
cdr3_aa: CSVVRLKETQYF
v_call: TRBV29-1
j_call: TRBJ2-5
d_call: NA
clone_size: NA

cdr3_nt: TGTGCCAGCAGTTCCCCAGGGTTAGGGGCCACTGAAGCTTTCTTT
cdr3_aa: CASSSPGLGATEAFF
v_call: TRBV25-1
j_call: TRBJ1-1
d_call: NA
clone_size: NA

cdr3_nt: TGTGCCAGCAGTTTATTTGCGTATAGCAATCAGCCCCAGCATTTT
cdr3_aa: CASSLFAYSNQPQHF
v_call: TRBV27
j_call: TRBJ1-5
d_call: NA
clone_size: NA

cdr3_nt: TGTGCCAGCTCACCAACCAGGGGGTCCTACAATGAGCAGTTCTTC
cdr3_aa: CASSPTRGSYNEQFF
v_call: TRBV18
j_call: TRBJ2-1
d_call: TRBD1
clone_size: NA

cdr3_nt: TGTGCCAGCAGTCCCCACCCCGTCCTAGAAGCTTTCTTT
cdr3_aa: CASSPHPVLEAFF
v_call: TRBV27
j_call: TRBJ1-1
d_call: NA
clone_size: NA

cdr3_nt: TGTGCCAGCAGCCTTACGTACCAAACTGGAAACACCATATATTTT
cdr3_aa: CASSLTYQTGNTIYF
v_call: TRBV9
j_call: TRBJ1-3
d_call: NA
clone_size: NA

cdr3_nt: TGTGCCAGCAGTTCAACTAATGAAAAACTGTTTTTT
cdr3_aa: CASSSTNEKLFF
v_call: TRBV27
j_call: TRBJ1-4
d_call: NA
clone_size: NA

cdr3_nt: TGTGCCAGCAGCGTAGAACTAGCGGGAGGGCCGGGGGAGCTGTTTTTT
cdr3_aa: CASSVELAGGPGELFF
v_call: TRBV9
j_call: TRBJ2-2
d_call: TRBD2
clone_size: NA

cdr3_nt: TGTGCCAGCAGCCTCAAACCTGGGACAGGGGCTTACTACGAGCAGTACTTC
cdr3_aa: CASSLKPGTGAYYEQYF
v_call: TRBV21-1
j_call: TRBJ2-7
d_call: NA
clone_size: NA

cdr3_nt: TGTGCCAGCAGCTCCTTTGTCGCGGGGATTAGCTCTGGAAACACCATATATTTT
cdr3_aa: CASSSFVAGISSGNTIYF
v_call: TRBV28
j_call: TRBJ1-3
d_call: NA
clone_size: NA

cdr3_nt: TGTGCCAGCAGCTTATCCCCGGGGGGGGACGAATGGCCCTACAATGAGCAGTTCTTC
cdr3_aa: CASSLSPGGDEWPYNEQFF
v_call: TRBV7-6
j_call: TRBJ2-1
d_call: TRBD2
clone_size: NA

cdr3_nt: TGTGCCAGCTTCCGGGACAGTGGAAACACCATATATTTT
cdr3_aa: CASFRDSGNTIYF
v_call: TRBV18
j_call: TRBJ1-3
d_call: TRBD1
clone_size: NA

cdr3_nt: TGTGCCATTACAGAAACTGTGAACACTGAAGCTTTCTTT
cdr3_aa: CAITETVNTEAFF
v_call: TRBV6-1
j_call: TRBJ1-1
d_call: NA
clone_size: NA

cdr3_nt: TGTGCCAGCGAGCCGGGTAAGAGGGGCACTGAAGCTTTCTTT
cdr3_aa: CASEPGKRGTEAFF
v_call: TRBV28
j_call: TRBJ1-1
d_call: NA
clone_size: NA

cdr3_nt: TGTGCCAGCAGCTCAAGGGGGGGCCCAGAGACCCAGTACTTC
cdr3_aa: CASSSRGGPETQYF
v_call: TRBV11-3
j_call: TRBJ2-5
d_call: NA
clone_size: NA

cdr3_nt: TGTGCCAGTACGGCTCGGACGGCTTATAGCAATCAGCCCCAGCATTTT
cdr3_aa: CASTARTAYSNQPQHF
v_call: TRBV19
j_call: TRBJ1-5
d_call: NA
clone_size: NA

cdr3_nt: TGCGCCAGCGCAGAGGGGCCGCGGGGAGGGCATGAGCAGTTCTTC
cdr3_aa: CASAEGPRGGHEQFF
v_call: TRBV4-3
j_call: TRBJ2-1
d_call: TRBD2
clone_size: NA

cdr3_nt: TGTGCCAGCAGCCCAGGGGGGTTCGGCGAGCAGTACTTC
cdr3_aa: CASSPGGFGEQYF
v_call: TRBV27
j_call: TRBJ2-7
d_call: NA
clone_size: NA

cdr3_nt: TGCGCCAGCAGCCAAGAGCATCGGCAGGGAGGGTTCTACGAGCAGTACTTC
cdr3_aa: CASSQEHRQGGFYEQYF
v_call: TRBV4-3
j_call: TRBJ2-7
d_call: TRBD2
clone_size: NA

cdr3_nt: TGTGCCAGCAGCGTAGCAGGGACGACTAATGAAAAACTGTTTTTT
cdr3_aa: CASSVAGTTNEKLFF
v_call: TRBV9
j_call: TRBJ1-4
d_call: NA
clone_size: NA

cdr3_nt: TGTGCCAGCGGGATAAGTGGTAATGAGCAGTTCTTC
cdr3_aa: CASGISGNEQFF
v_call: TRBV27
j_call: TRBJ2-1
d_call: NA
clone_size: NA

cdr3_nt: TGTGCCACCAGCACCGACAGGGGACTATACAATGAGCAGTTCTTC
cdr3_aa: CATSTDRGLYNEQFF
v_call: TRBV15
j_call: TRBJ2-1
d_call: NA
clone_size: NA

cdr3_nt: TGTGCCAGCAGCGTAGATTTAGGGTCCTCCTCCGAGCAGTACTTC
cdr3_aa: CASSVDLGSSSEQYF
v_call: TRBV7-2
j_call: TRBJ2-7
d_call: NA
clone_size: once

cdr3_nt: TGTGCCAGCAGTGAAGCCCCGACCGGGAGGACCAGGAAGGAGACCCAGTACTTC
cdr3_aa: CASSEAPTGRTRKETQYF
v_call: TRBV6-1
j_call: TRBJ2-5
d_call: TRBD2
clone_size: NA

cdr3_nt: TGTGCCAGCAGCTCCGCGCAACTAGCGGGGAGCTCCTACGAGCAGTACTTC
cdr3_aa: CASSSAQLAGSSYEQYF
v_call: TRBV5-6
j_call: TRBJ2-7
d_call: TRBD2
clone_size: NA

cdr3_nt: TGTGCCAGCAGCCCAAGTGAACACACTGAAGCTTTCTTT
cdr3_aa: CASSPSEHTEAFF
v_call: TRBV7-6
j_call: TRBJ1-1
d_call: NA
clone_size: few

cdr3_nt: TGCGCCAGCAGCCAAGTCGGGCGGGAGGGCACCGGGGAGCTGTTTTTT
cdr3_aa: CASSQVGREGTGELFF
v_call: TRBV4-3
j_call: TRBJ2-2
d_call: TRBD2
clone_size: NA

cdr3_nt: TGTGCCAGCATCCAACACCCCCTAGCGGGAGGGCCCGGGGAGCTGTTTTTT
cdr3_aa: CASIQHPLAGGPGELFF
v_call: TRBV27
j_call: TRBJ2-2
d_call: TRBD2
clone_size: NA

cdr3_nt: TGTGCCAGCAGCTTCCTTCGGCTAGCGGCAGATACGCAGTATTTT
cdr3_aa: CASSFLRLAADTQYF
v_call: TRBV7-2
j_call: TRBJ2-3
d_call: TRBD2
clone_size: NA

cdr3_nt: TGTGCCAGCAGCACTGAGACGAGACAGAAGAGGGGTACTGAAGCTTTCTTT
cdr3_aa: CASSTETRQKRGTEAFF
v_call: TRBV7-8
j_call: TRBJ1-1
d_call: NA
clone_size: NA

cdr3_nt: TGTGCCAGTGAGGGAACAGGGAACAATGAGCAGTTCTTC
cdr3_aa: CASEGTGNNEQFF
v_call: TRBV19
j_call: TRBJ2-1
d_call: NA
clone_size: NA

cdr3_nt: TGTGCCAGCAGCTTAGAAGGGACCCACGAGCAGTACTTC
cdr3_aa: CASSLEGTHEQYF
v_call: TRBV11-2
j_call: TRBJ2-7
d_call: NA
clone_size: NA

cdr3_nt: TGTGCCTGGAGCCCTAGGGGGGACAAGGGCCGGGAGCCCCAGCATTTT
cdr3_aa: CAWSPRGDKGREPQHF
v_call: TRBV30
j_call: TRBJ1-5
d_call: NA
clone_size: NA

cdr3_nt: TGCGCCAGCAGGCCCGGGACTAGCCAAGAGACCCAGTACTTC
cdr3_aa: CASRPGTSQETQYF
v_call: TRBV10-2
j_call: TRBJ2-5
d_call: TRBD2
clone_size: NA

cdr3_nt: TGTGCCAGCAGAAACCACGGACAGGGGAAAAACAATGAGCAGTTCTTC
cdr3_aa: CASRNHGQGKNNEQFF
v_call: TRBV27
j_call: TRBJ2-1
d_call: TRBD1
clone_size: NA

cdr3_nt: TGTGCCAGCAACCCGGGAAATAGCAATCAGCCCCAGCATTTT
cdr3_aa: CASNPGNSNQPQHF
v_call: TRBV6-1
j_call: TRBJ1-5
d_call: NA
clone_size: NA

cdr3_nt: TGTGCCAGCAGCAAATTAGGATCGGTTGGGCGAACATTCTATGGCTACACCTTC
cdr3_aa: CASSKLGSVGRTFYGYTF
v_call: TRBV21-1
j_call: TRBJ1-2
d_call: NA
clone_size: NA

cdr3_nt: TGTGCCAGCAGGCCAACAGGGGTGAACACTGAAGCTTTCTTT
cdr3_aa: CASRPTGVNTEAFF
v_call: TRBV6-5
j_call: TRBJ1-1
d_call: TRBD1
clone_size: NA

cdr3_nt: TGTGCCAGCAGTTTCCTCATGAGGGATAGCAATCAGCCCCAGCATTTT
cdr3_aa: CASSFLMRDSNQPQHF
v_call: TRBV28
j_call: TRBJ1-5
d_call: NA
clone_size: NA

cdr3_nt: TGTGCCAGCAGTGAACGGGGGGCCAGCAAAAACATTCAGTACTTC
cdr3_aa: CASSERGASKNIQYF
v_call: TRBV6-1
j_call: TRBJ2-4
d_call: NA
clone_size: NA

cdr3_nt: TGTGCCAGCAGGCCTTTGATGAGCTACGAGCAGTACTTC
cdr3_aa: CASRPLMSYEQYF
v_call: TRBV6-5
j_call: TRBJ2-7
d_call: NA
clone_size: NA

cdr3_nt: TGTGCCAGCAGCAACGTCAATATTAACAGGGATCCGGGGGAGCAGTACTTC
cdr3_aa: CASSNVNINRDPGEQYF
v_call: TRBV28
j_call: TRBJ2-7
d_call: NA
clone_size: NA

cdr3_nt: TGTGCCAGCAGTTCTCATAGCGGAAGCACCTACGAGCAGTACTTC
cdr3_aa: CASSSHSGSTYEQYF
v_call: TRBV27
j_call: TRBJ2-7
d_call: NA
clone_size: NA

cdr3_nt: TGTGCCAGCTCATCCAGGGCCGGCGAGCAGTACTTC
cdr3_aa: CASSSRAGEQYF
v_call: TRBV18
j_call: TRBJ2-7
d_call: NA
clone_size: NA

cdr3_nt: TGTGCCAGTAGGCGGAGAGGACAGGGTTACACTGAAGCTTTCTTT
cdr3_aa: CASRRRGQGYTEAFF
v_call: TRBV19
j_call: TRBJ1-1
d_call: TRBD1
clone_size: NA

cdr3_nt: TGCGCCACCACCGGACAGGGGGCATCGAACACCGGGGAGCTGTTTTTT
cdr3_aa: CATTGQGASNTGELFF
v_call: TRBV10-2
j_call: TRBJ2-2
d_call: TRBD1
clone_size: NA

cdr3_nt: TGCAGCGCCCACTCCTACAATGAGCAGTTCTTC
cdr3_aa: CSAHSYNEQFF
v_call: TRBV29-1
j_call: TRBJ2-1
d_call: NA
clone_size: NA

cdr3_nt: TGTGCCAGCCGGACAGCTTTCTACGAGCAGTACTTC
cdr3_aa: CASRTAFYEQYF
v_call: TRBV2
j_call: TRBJ2-7
d_call: NA
clone_size: NA

cdr3_nt: TGTGCCACCAGCAGAGATCACCTAGGGTCAGGGGGAACCTACGAGCAGTACTTC
cdr3_aa: CATSRDHLGSGGTYEQYF
v_call: TRBV15
j_call: TRBJ2-7
d_call: TRBD1
clone_size: few